One and the same sample provided the 11 T cell receptor beta chains below, sequenced in a study of blood T cell repertoires in COVID-19. This table comes from immunoSEQ multiplex PCR, and its TCRdb copy is limited to in-frame clones, with some not included. The sample holds under 300,000 clones, approximately 82% seen once. The sequenced sample was PBMCs or T cells enriched from blood (not recorded which). The receptors originated from a man in his forties who had recovered from COVID-19.

The genes are TRBV24-1 and TRBJ2-2; the D gene is possibly TRBD2 (6 bases). Germline CDR1 and CDR2: KGHDR and SFDVKD. V gave up 5 bases and J gave up 5 bases, with 11 bases separating them. This CDR3 is 14 amino acids long. As DNA, the CDR3 is TGTGCCACCAGTGTAAATCGGGGGACCGGGGAGCTGTTTTTT. This codes for CATSVNRGTGELFF.

The chain links TRBV29-1 to TRBJ1-4; 8 bases map to TRBD1. Germline assignment: CDR1 SQVTM and CDR2 ANQGSEA. This CDR3 is 14 amino acids long. Trimming took 7 bases from V and 4 from J; bases not matched to a gene: 8. The CDR3 protein is CSGADRGDNEKLFF. As DNA, the CDR3 is TGCAGCGGCGCCGACAGGGGAGATAATGAAAAACTGTTTTTT.

The rearrangement joins TRBV13 to TRBJ1-1; D remains ambiguous. V gave up 0 bases and J gave up 4 bases, with 3 bases separating them. The CDR3 sequence is 12 residues long. From germline, CDR1 is PRHDT and CDR2 FYEKMQ (reference sequence). CDR3 DNA: TGTGCCAGCAGCTTAGGGAGCACTGAAGCTTTCTTT. Protein: CASSLGSTEAFF.

The CDR3 bases are TGTGCCAGCAGCTGGCGGGGGTTCTCCACAGATACGCAGTATTTT. This translates into CASSWRGFSTDTQYF. The genes are TRBV7-2 and TRBJ2-3; 7 nucleotides align to TRBD2. The CDR3 is 15 amino acids. Trimming cost V 4 bases and J 2 bases; bases outside gene matches: 6. Germline assignment: CDR1 SGHTA and CDR2 FQGNSA.

This clone occurred once. The chain joins TRBV19 to TRBJ1-2; D is unresolved. Germline V gene data show CDR1 as LNHDA and CDR2 as SQIVND (reference sequence). The CDR3 has 12 amino acids. V dropped 10 bases and J dropped 6 bases, with 15 bases sitting between them. CDR3 sequence (DNA): TGTGCCACCGCCGATTCGCCGGATGGCTACACCTTC. Translation: CATADSPDGYTF.

This chain joins TRBV11-3 and TRBJ1-1; TRBD1 aligns across 9 bases. In germline, CDR1 is SGHNT, CDR2 YENEEA. After removal of 5 bases from V and 1 base from J, the junction contained 5 bases not matched to a gene. CDR3 length equals 15 residues. This chain's CDR3 is CASSAGQGKNTEAFF. The CDR3, as DNA: TGTGCCAGCAGCGCGGGACAGGGAAAGAACACTGAAGCTTTCTTT.

The J gene is TRBJ2-3, the V gene TRBV10-1, with D uncertain. This CDR3 has 13 amino acids. Germline CDR1 and CDR2: WNHNN and SYGVQD (reference sequence). V was cut by 6 bases and J by 5 bases, with 12 bases left in between. The CDR3 reads CASSPRKVDTQYF. The CDR3 nucleotides are TGCGCCAGCAGCCCCAGGAAGGTAGATACGCAGTATTTT.

The chain is built from TRBV2 and TRBJ2-1; 8 nucleotides align to TRBD2. Germline loops: CDR1 SNHLY, CDR2 FYNNEI. With 5 bases clipped from V and 0 bases from J, the junction kept 12 bases outside the gene matches. The CDR3 loop spans 18 amino acids. DNA for the CDR3: TGTGCCAGCAGTCCACTCGGGGGGGGAGGGAGCTCCTACAATGAGCAGTTCTTC. Translated, it gives CASSPLGGGGSSYNEQFF.

This clone has ten or more counts. V is TRBV28 and J is TRBJ1-5; no clear D. The CDR3 covers 16 residues. From germline, CDR1 is MDHEN and CDR2 SYDVKM. The V and J ends lost 3 bases and 11 bases respectively, with 23 bases between them. CDR3 amino acids: CASSFRRAIDQRAQHF. The CDR3 DNA sequence: TGTGCCAGCAGTTTCCGCAGAGCTATAGATCAGCGGGCCCAGCATTTT.

The V and J genes are TRBV18 and TRBJ2-6; 11 bases fit TRBD1. Germline loops: CDR1 KGHSH, CDR2 LQKENI. After removal of 4 bases from V and 3 bases from J, the junction contained 2 bases not matched to a gene. The CDR3 length is 16 residues. CDR3 DNA: TGTGCCAGCTCACTGGACAGGGGGCGTGGGGCCAACGTCCTGACTTTC. It specifies CASSLDRGRGANVLTF.

Only a few counts were recorded for this clone. Within the sample, other DNA sequences also encode this same CDR3. The rearrangement links TRBV9 to TRBJ1-2; D might be TRBD1 (5 bases). Germline lookup yields CDR1 SGDLS and CDR2 YYNGEE. V was shortened by 0 bases and J by 2 bases, with 8 bases between the two germline ends. This CDR3 region has 14 residues. CDR3 sequence reads: CASSVGGGNYGYTF. CDR3 DNA: TGTGCCAGCAGCGTAGGGGGCGGAAACTATGGCTACACCTTC.